These 26 T cell receptor beta chains were all obtained from the same sample, sequenced in a study of Ad26.COV2.S vaccination and SARS-CoV-2 variants. Method: immunoSEQ multiplex PCR; TCRdb's copy keeps in-frame clones and lacks some. Altogether roughly 300,000 clones are present, about 88% being singletons, with the ten largest covering 6.4%. Treatment here: 15 to 20 received Ad26.COV2.S at low or high dose, single or two shots; 5 received placebo; per-sample allocation not given. After the first vaccine or placebo injection, samples were drawn on day 63. The specimen was peripheral blood, collected in a trial of Ad26.COV2.S vaccine versus placebo. Receptors were obtained from a person between 18 and 59 years old who received the Ad26.COV2.S COVID-19 vaccine or a placebo.

This chain uses TRBV30 with TRBJ1-6, with D hard to call. This CDR3 is 12 amino acids long. CDR1 GTSNPN and CDR2 SVGIG come from the germline V gene (reference sequence). The V end was cut by 4 bases, the J end by 9 bases, with 10 bases between. CDR3 in DNA: TGTGCCTGGAATACGCCGGGTTCACCCCTCCACTTT. Its translation is CAWNTPGSPLHF.

A few counts support this clone. This chain joins TRBV6-2 or TRBV6-3 and TRBJ1-5; D gene uncertain. The germline V gene encodes CDR1 MNHEY and CDR2 SVGEGT. V was pared by 0 bases and J by 1 base, with 4 bases between. This CDR3 comprises 14 residues. The CDR3 spells CASSYSRSNQPQHF. CDR3 nucleotide sequence: TGTGCCAGCAGTTACTCTCGGAGCAATCAGCCCCAGCATTTT.

CDR3 sequence: CASSPRPRSSTDTQYF. The CDR3 DNA is TGTGCCAGTAGTCCCAGGCCCAGATCCTCCACAGATACGCAGTATTTT. The V call is TRBV19, the J call TRBJ2-3, with D unresolved. Germline CDR1 and CDR2: LNHDA and SQIVND (reference sequence). V was shortened by 5 bases and J by 2 bases, with 17 bases between the two germline ends. This CDR3 is built from 16 residues.

V gene TRBV5-5 combines with J gene TRBJ2-1; D not certain. The CDR3 loop spans 14 amino acids. Trimming shortened V by 0 bases and J by 8 bases, and 12 bases separated the two germline ends. Germline V lookup: CDR1 SGHKS, CDR2 YYEKEE (reference sequence). This CDR3 reads CASSLVPGLDEQFF. The DNA of the CDR3 is TGTGCCAGCAGCTTGGTCCCGGGTTTGGATGAGCAGTTCTTC.

This chain joins TRBV3-1 (or the pseudogene TRBV3-2) and TRBJ1-2; D is unresolved. This CDR3 spans 15 amino acids. From germline, CDR1 is LGHDT and CDR2 YNNKEL (reference sequence). V shed 4 bases and J shed 8 bases, with 20 bases lying between them. The CDR3 nucleotides are TGTGCCAGCAGCCCGACCGCGGACCCCTTCGAGGGCTACACCTTC. Its translation is CASSPTADPFEGYTF.

The chain links TRBV29-1 to TRBJ1-4, with unresolved D. The CDR3 is made up of 13 amino acids. CDR1 SQVTM and CDR2 ANQGSEA come from the germline V gene. V was pared by 7 bases and J by 4 bases, with 13 bases between. In DNA, the CDR3 is TGCAGCGCTAAGACGGTAGTTAATGAAAAACTGTTTTTT. It encodes CSAKTVVNEKLFF. The full variable domain, rest sourced from reference TRBV29-1 and TRBJ1-4, is SAVISQKPSRDICQRGTSLTIQCQVDSQVTMMFWYRQQPGQSLTLIATANQGSEATYESGFVIDKFPISRPNLTFSTLTVSNMSPEDSSIYLCSAKTVVNEKLFFGSGTQLSVL.

This clone has only one observation. The J gene is TRBJ1-2, the V gene TRBV15; D is uncertain. The germline CDR1 and CDR2 sequences are LNHNV and YYDKDF (reference sequence). CDR3 size: 15 residues. The V gene lost 5 bases and the J gene lost 1 base, with 14 bases spanning the gap. The CDR3 region is CATSLRTSGNYGYTF. CDR3 nucleotide sequence: TGTGCCACCAGCCTAAGGACCTCTGGTAACTATGGCTACACCTTC.

The chain is built from TRBV5-4 and TRBJ2-3; D possibly corresponds to TRBD2 (6 bases). The CDR3 length is 14 residues. Germline V gene lookup returns CDR1 SGHNT and CDR2 YYREEE (reference sequence). V shed 5 bases and J shed 2 bases, with 12 bases lying between them. The CDR3: CASRRAGFTDTQYF. The CDR3 DNA sequence: TGTGCCAGCAGGAGAGCGGGCTTCACAGATACGCAGTATTTT. The full variable domain, its missing parts supplied by reference TRBV5-4 and TRBJ2-3, is ETGVTQSPTHLIKTRGQQVTLRCSSQSGHNTVSWYQQALGQGPQFIFQYYREEENGRGNFPPRFSGLQFPNYSSELNVNALELDDSALYLCASRRAGFTDTQYFGPGTRLTVL.

The rearrangement uses TRBV2 and TRBJ2-7; D is possibly TRBD1 (6 bases). V lost 7 bases and J lost 2, with 15 bases in between. The CDR3 loop spans 14 amino acids. The germline gives CDR1 SNHLY, CDR2 FYNNEI. The CDR3 region is CASKVQGNTYEQYF. The CDR3 DNA follows: TGTGCCAGCAAGGTACAGGGAAACACCTACGAGCAGTACTTC. The entire variable domain, with the rest obtained from reference TRBV2 and TRBJ2-7, is as follows: EPEVTQTPSHQVTQMGQEVILRCVPISNHLYFYWYRQILGQKVEFLVSFYNNEISEKSEIFDDQFSVERPDGSNFTLKIRSTKLEDSAMYFCASKVQGNTYEQYFGPGTRLTVT.

J is TRBJ2-7 and V is TRBV5-4; TRBD1 aligns across 7 bases. The junction had 10 bases not matched to a gene; V was cut back by 2 bases and J by 2 bases. Germline V lookup: CDR1 SGHNT, CDR2 YYREEE (reference sequence). CDR3 size: 16 residues. The CDR3 loop reads CASSFGEPTGAYEQYF. CDR3 in DNA: TGTGCCAGCAGCTTCGGGGAGCCCACAGGGGCCTACGAGCAGTACTTC.

This chain joins TRBV5-1 and TRBJ2-3; D unclear. The CDR3 has 13 residues. CDR1 and CDR2 (germline): SGHRS, YFSETQ. Trimming removed 2 bases from V and 0 bases from J, with 4 bases in between. CDR3 bases: TGCGCCAGCAGCTTCGAAAGCACAGATACGCAGTATTTT. It encodes CASSFESTDTQYF. Using reference TRBV5-1 and TRBJ2-3 for the parts outside the CDR3, the full variable domain is KAGVTQTPRYLIKTRGQQVTLSCSPISGHRSVSWYQQTPGQGLQFLFEYFSETQRNKGNFPGRFSGRQFSNSRSEMNVSTLELGDSALYLCASSFESTDTQYFGPGTRLTVL.

This rearrangement joins TRBV14 to TRBJ2-1; D gene unclear. V was shortened by 4 bases and J by 9 bases, with 7 bases between the two germline ends. CDR1 is SGHDN, CDR2 FVKESK, per germline. The CDR3 totals 11 residues. CDR3 nucleotide sequence: TGTGCCAGCAGCCTACAAAGTGAGCAGTTCTTC. Translated: CASSLQSEQFF.

The V gene is TRBV5-1, the J gene TRBJ2-7; 9 bases agree with TRBD1. This CDR3 is 16 amino acids long. Germline values: CDR1 SGHRS, CDR2 YFSETQ. Unmatched junction bases numbered 14, after V lost 3 bases and J lost 7 bases. The CDR3 is CASSSTQRTGAGEQYF. As DNA, the CDR3 is TGCGCCAGCAGCTCAACGCAGCGGACAGGGGCGGGTGAGCAGTACTTC.

V is TRBV29-1 and J is TRBJ2-2; 8 bases are a match to TRBD1. From germline, CDR1 is SQVTM and CDR2 ANQGSEA. The trim removed 6 bases at V and 2 bases at J, leaving 20 bases unmatched. The CDR3 has 19 amino acids. CDR3 bases: TGCAGCGTATCTCTAACAAGAGAGGGCAGGGGGCTAAACACCGGGGAGCTGTTTTTT. Protein product: CSVSLTREGRGLNTGELFF.

There are a few counts of this clone. V and J are TRBV21-1 and TRBJ2-6. TRBV21-1 is a pseudogene. The CDR3 is 15 residues long. CDR3 in DNA: TGTGCCAGCAGCAGAGGGGACCCTGGGGCCAACGTCCTGACTTTC. It is translated as CASSRGDPGANVLTF.

The genes are TRBV7-3 and TRBJ1-2, with D possibly matching TRBD1 (5 bases). CDR3 length: 14 residues. Trimming pared 5 bases from V and 3 bases from J, leaving 13 bases between. Germline CDR1 SGHTA, CDR2 FQGTGA. CDR3 amino acids: CASSRMGTDYGYTF. The DNA of the CDR3 is TGTGCCAGCAGCCGAATGGGGACGGACTATGGCTACACCTTC.

CDR3 in DNA: TGTGCCATACAACGATATAGGGGGGGACGCACCGGGGAGCTGTTTTTT. Residues: CAIQRYRGGRTGELFF. The chain is built from TRBV6-9 and TRBJ2-2; D is perhaps TRBD2 (7 bases). Germline V gene lookup returns CDR1 MNHGY and CDR2 SVAAGI. Trimming took 10 bases from V and 4 from J, leaving 22 bases between them. The CDR3 has 16 amino acids.

The J gene is TRBJ2-3, the V gene TRBV7-8, with D hard to call. Germline CDR1 and CDR2: SGHVS and FQNEAQ. The CDR3 is 14 residues long. Trimming took off 1 base at V and 6 bases at J, with 11 bases between the two ends. CDR3 DNA: TGTGCCAGCAGCTTAGTAAGGTTCGGGGATACGCAGTATTTT. Amino acids: CASSLVRFGDTQYF. Full variable domain (rest looked up from reference TRBV7-8 and TRBJ2-3): GAGVSQSPRYKVAKRGQDVALRCDPISGHVSLFWYQQALGQGPEFLTYFQNEAQLDKSGLPSDRFFAERPEGSVSTLKIQRTQQEDSAVYLCASSLVRFGDTQYFGPGTRLTVL.

The chain is built from TRBV7-2 and TRBJ2-6; the D call may be TRBD1 or TRBD2 (5 bases each). Germline V lookup: CDR1 SGHTA, CDR2 FQGNSA. This CDR3 region has 18 residues. V lost 1 base to trimming and J lost 0 bases, with 13 bases between them. CDR3 DNA: TGTGCCAGCAGCTTAGGGCCGGGACGGATCTCTGGGGCCAACGTCCTGACTTTC. It specifies CASSLGPGRISGANVLTF.

The V call is TRBV5-4, the J call TRBJ2-7; no reliable D call. V was clipped by 1 base and J by 1 base, with 6 bases between them. The germline V gene encodes CDR1 SGHNT and CDR2 YYREEE (reference sequence). The CDR3 is 13 residues long. The chain's CDR3 is CASSLRGSYEQYF. CDR3 coding DNA: TGTGCCAGCAGCTTGCGTGGTTCCTACGAGCAGTACTTC.

The sample holds a few counts of this clone. This sequence joins TRBV6-2 or TRBV6-3 and TRBJ2-7; TRBD1 is a possible D gene (6 bases). The ends were cut back, 6 bases at V and 6 bases at J, with 18 bases in the middle. The CDR3 is 14 amino acids. Germline V gene sequence: CDR1 MNHEY, CDR2 SVGEGT. In nucleotides, the CDR3 is TGTGCCAGCAGACCTAGGAGATGGGGGCTCGAGCAGTACTTC. Encoded protein: CASRPRRWGLEQYF.

The V and J genes are TRBV2 and TRBJ2-1; 8 positions agree with TRBD2. In germline, CDR1 is SNHLY, CDR2 FYNNEI. The ends lost 5 bases at V and 2 bases at J; junction bases unmatched: 5. The CDR3 consists of 15 residues. As DNA, the CDR3 is TGTGCCAGCAGTTTTAGCGGGACACCCTACAATGAGCAGTTCTTC. As protein: CASSFSGTPYNEQFF. Supplemented by reference TRBV2 and TRBJ2-1, the full variable domain reads EPEVTQTPSHQVTQMGQEVILRCVPISNHLYFYWYRQILGQKVEFLVSFYNNEISEKSEIFDDQFSVERPDGSNFTLKIRSTKLEDSAMYFCASSFSGTPYNEQFFGPGTRLTVL.

The chain couples TRBV9 to TRBJ1-2; D gene ambiguous. V was pared by 0 bases and J by 5 bases, with 29 bases between. The CDR3 contains 20 residues. Looked up from germline, CDR1 is SGDLS and CDR2 is YYNGEE. CDR3 protein: CASSVAPGPNRGGSEYGYTF. The CDR3 DNA is TGTGCCAGCAGCGTAGCTCCCGGCCCGAATAGAGGAGGGTCTGAATATGGCTACACCTTC.

This sequence joins TRBV4-2 and TRBJ1-2; D is ambiguous. Trimming cost V 4 bases and J 4 bases, with 19 bases left between them. The germline V gene has CDR1 LGHNA and CDR2 YNFKEQ. The CDR3 runs to 16 residues. The CDR3 sequence is CASSPESRRGSYGYTF. For the CDR3, the DNA is TGTGCCAGCAGCCCCGAATCGCGACGGGGAAGCTATGGCTACACCTTC.

This clone appeared many times. V is TRBV29-1 and J is TRBJ1-1; D is unclear. The germline V and J ends were trimmed by 8 bases and 8 bases, with 15 bases remaining between them. This CDR3 comprises 11 residues. Germline V gene sequence: CDR1 SQVTM, CDR2 ANQGSEA. This chain's CDR3 is CSIADGPEAFF. The CDR3 DNA sequence: TGCAGCATAGCGGACGGTCCCGAAGCTTTCTTT.

The rearrangement links TRBV2 to TRBJ1-2; 7 nucleotides align to TRBD1. This CDR3 spans 14 amino acids. Trimming removed 10 bases from V and 3 bases from J; junction bases left unmatched: 11. Germline V gives CDR1 SNHLY, CDR2 FYNNEI. As DNA, the CDR3 is TGTGCCACCCCAGAACCAGGGGGTCACTATGGCTACACCTTC. This translates into CATPEPGGHYGYTF.